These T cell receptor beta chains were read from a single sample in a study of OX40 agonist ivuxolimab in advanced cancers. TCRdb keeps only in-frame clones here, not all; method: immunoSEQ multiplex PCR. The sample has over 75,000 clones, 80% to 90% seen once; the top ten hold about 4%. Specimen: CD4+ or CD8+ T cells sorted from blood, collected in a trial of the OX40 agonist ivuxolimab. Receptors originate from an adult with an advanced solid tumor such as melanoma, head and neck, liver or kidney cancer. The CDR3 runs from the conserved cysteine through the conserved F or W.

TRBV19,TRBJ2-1,CASCTSGSSYNEQFF
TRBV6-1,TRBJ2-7,CASSGTTVSYEQYF
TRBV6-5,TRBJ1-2,CASHPTGGFEGYTF
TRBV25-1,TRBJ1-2,CASTGGGIYGYTF
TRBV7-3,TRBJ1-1,CASSLTGKDLNTEAFF
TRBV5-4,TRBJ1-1,CASSLTANTEAFF
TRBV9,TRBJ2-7,CASSVGAGSYEQYF
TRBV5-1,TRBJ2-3,CASSPGLAGGSFARHTQYF
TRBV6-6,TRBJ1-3,CASNGKTAGNTIYF
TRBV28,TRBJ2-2,CASRGGQGLSTGELFF
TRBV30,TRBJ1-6,CAWSVPGQGADSPLHF
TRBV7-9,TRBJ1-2,CASRLEVSADVSYGYTF
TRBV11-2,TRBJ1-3,CASSLEWERGFGNTIYF
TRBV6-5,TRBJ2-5,CASSYPASGTGETQYF
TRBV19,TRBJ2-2,CASSMGMGQGGGTGELFF
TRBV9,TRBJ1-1,CASSVFNGATEAFF
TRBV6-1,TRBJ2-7,CASSRGGDSYEQYF
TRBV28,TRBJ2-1,CASSTGVHEQFF
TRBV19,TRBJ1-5,CASSDGTRGNQPQHF
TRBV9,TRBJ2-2,CASSVELGTGELFF
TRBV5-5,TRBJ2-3,CASSRFEGSDTQYF
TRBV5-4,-,CASSTGRRDPYEQYF
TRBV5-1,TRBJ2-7,CASSLSVGYEQYF
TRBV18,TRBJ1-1,CASSPSGNPAVTEAFF
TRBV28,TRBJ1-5,CASSFREWNQPQHF
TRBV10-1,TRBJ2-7,CASSYGGSYEQYF
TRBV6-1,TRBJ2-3,CASMRTGGMGDTQYF
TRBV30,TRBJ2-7,CAWSSGLASYEQYF
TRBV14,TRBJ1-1,CASSQDLGNTEAFF
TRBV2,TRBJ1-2,CASSDDRTAGGYTF
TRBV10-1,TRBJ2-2,CASSERALNTGELFF
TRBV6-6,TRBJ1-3,CASSYSGGSGNTIYF
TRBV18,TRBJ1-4,CASSPDGTTNEKLFF
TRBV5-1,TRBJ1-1,CASSSDGNTEAFF
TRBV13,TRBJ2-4,CASSLAGSKNIQYF
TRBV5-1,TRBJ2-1,CASSPPLLAGVSEQFF
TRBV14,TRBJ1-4,CASSQTGLDGKLFF